A selection of T cell receptor beta chains follows, all from one sample in a study of cytomegalovirus exposure and HLA in healthy donors. Sequencing was performed with immunoSEQ multiplex PCR; in TCRdb, only in-frame clones are kept and a portion is missing. This sample has roughly 240,000 clones, with about 83% found just once. The sample comprised PBMCs. These receptors all come from a man in his late teens or twenties in good health and CMV-seronegative. The CDR3 runs from the conserved cysteine through the conserved F or W. The D gene is left open where the match is weak. Expanded clones get a size class; other rows say once, few or many, or leave the size out.

V: TRBV30; size: -; J: TRBJ2-1; D: TRBD1; DNA: TGTGCCTGGAGTCGGGACAGGTACAATGAGCAGTTCTTC; CDR3: CAWSRDRYNEQFF
V: TRBV19; size: -; J: TRBJ2-1; D: TRBD1; DNA: TGTGCCAGTTCGGACGGTAGACAGGGGTACAATGAGCAGTTCTTC; CDR3: CASSDGRQGYNEQFF
V: TRBV7-6; size: -; J: TRBJ2-2; D: -; DNA: TGTGCCAGCAGCCCGGGATGGGGTCGGGAGCTGTTTTTT; CDR3: CASSPGWGRELFF
V: TRBV5-4; size: -; J: TRBJ1-3; D: -; DNA: TGTGCCAGCAGCGGGGCTTCGGGAAACACCATATATTTT; CDR3: CASSGASGNTIYF
V: TRBV18; size: -; J: TRBJ2-7; D: -; DNA: TGTGCCAGCTCATCCTCGCCAGGGGTGGGCGGGGGATACGAGCAGTACTTC; CDR3: CASSSSPGVGGGYEQYF
V: TRBV28; size: -; J: TRBJ2-7; D: TRBD1; DNA: TGTGCCAGCAGCCTGGGACAGCTATACGAGCAGTACTTC; CDR3: CASSLGQLYEQYF
V: TRBV9; size: -; J: TRBJ2-5; D: -; DNA: TGTGCCAGCAGCGTAGGTAGGGCAGGGCTTGGGGAGACCCAGTACTTC; CDR3: CASSVGRAGLGETQYF
V: TRBV19; size: -; J: TRBJ2-7; D: -; DNA: TGTGCCAGTAGTATAAGGGGGTCCGCCTACGAGCAGTACTTC; CDR3: CASSIRGSAYEQYF
V: TRBV6-4; size: -; J: TRBJ2-1; D: -; DNA: TGTGCCAGCAGTGCAGTTGGAGCGGGCCACAATGAGCAGTTCTTC; CDR3: CASSAVGAGHNEQFF
V: TRBV7-2; size: -; J: TRBJ1-1; D: -; DNA: TGTGCCAGCAGCTTTTACAGGGCCGCGGGCACTGAAGCTTTCTTT; CDR3: CASSFYRAAGTEAFF
V: TRBV7-8; size: -; J: TRBJ2-1; D: -; DNA: TGTGCCAGCACCACTAGAGCGCAGTACAATGAGCAGTTCTTC; CDR3: CASTTRAQYNEQFF
V: TRBV10-3; size: -; J: TRBJ2-1; D: -; DNA: TGTGCCATCAGTGATGACGAGGACAGTCTCAATGAGCAGTTCTTC; CDR3: CAISDDEDSLNEQFF
V: TRBV27; size: -; J: TRBJ1-2; D: TRBD1; DNA: TGTGCCAGCAGTTTAGGGACAGGGGGCAGCTATGGCTACACCTTC; CDR3: CASSLGTGGSYGYTF
V: TRBV14; size: -; J: TRBJ1-3; D: -; DNA: TGTGCCAGCAGCCAAGGCCGGACAGAAAACACCATATATTTT; CDR3: CASSQGRTENTIYF
V: TRBV9; size: -; J: TRBJ2-1; D: -; DNA: TGTGCCAGCAGCGCGGAAGCCGCTAACAGGGCGTCTGAGCAGTTCTTC; CDR3: CASSAEAANRASEQFF
V: TRBV5-4; size: -; J: TRBJ2-7; D: TRBD2; DNA: TGTGCCAGCAGCTCGGTACGACTAGCGGGAAGGAACGAGCAGTACTTC; CDR3: CASSSVRLAGRNEQYF
V: TRBV12-5; size: -; J: TRBJ2-7; D: TRBD1; DNA: TGTGCTAGTGGCAGGGACAGCTACGAGCAGTACTTC; CDR3: CASGRDSYEQYF
V: TRBV5-5; size: once; J: TRBJ1-5; D: -; DNA: TGTGCCAGCAGCTTTTTTTGGCAGGGAAGGTATAGCAATCAGCCCCAGCATTTT; CDR3: CASSFFWQGRYSNQPQHF
V: TRBV7-9; size: -; J: TRBJ1-3; D: -; DNA: TGTGCCAGCAGCACCAATCGACAGGCCTTCTCTGGAAACACCATATATTTT; CDR3: CASSTNRQAFSGNTIYF
V: TRBV5-8; size: -; J: TRBJ2-3; D: -; DNA: TGTGCCAGCAGCTTGGTACTACTCGGCGGAGATACGCAGTATTTT; CDR3: CASSLVLLGGDTQYF
V: TRBV2; size: -; J: TRBJ2-7; D: -; DNA: TGTGCCAGCAGTGCGTCATGGGAGGGGGGTCGACAGGGGTTCTACGAGCAGTACTTC; CDR3: CASSASWEGGRQGFYEQYF
V: TRBV9; size: -; J: TRBJ2-3; D: -; DNA: TGTGCCAGCAGCGTAGCCTTTATCACAGATACGCAGTATTTT; CDR3: CASSVAFITDTQYF
V: TRBV5-1; size: -; J: TRBJ2-7; D: TRBD1; DNA: TGCGCCAGCAGCCGACGGACAGGGGGCATTTACGAGCAGTACTTC; CDR3: CASSRRTGGIYEQYF
V: TRBV4-2; size: few; J: TRBJ2-7; D: TRBD2; DNA: TGTGCCAGCAGCCAAGTAACTACTAGCGGGAGCGAGCAGTACTTC; CDR3: CASSQVTTSGSEQYF
V: TRBV27; size: -; J: TRBJ2-7; D: TRBD1; DNA: TGTGCCAGCAGCCCTGGGACAGCTGGCTACGAGCAGTACTTC; CDR3: CASSPGTAGYEQYF
V: TRBV28; size: once; J: TRBJ2-7; D: -; DNA: TGTGCCAGCATCGAGAGCTACTCCTACGAGCAGTACTTC; CDR3: CASIESYSYEQYF
V: TRBV11-2; size: -; J: TRBJ1-5; D: -; DNA: TGTGCCAGCAGCTTAGGAGGGTACAGCAATCAGCCCCAGCATTTT; CDR3: CASSLGGYSNQPQHF
V: TRBV10-3; size: -; J: TRBJ2-3; D: -; DNA: TGTGCCATCAGTCATGGACAGCCTACGCAGTATTTT; CDR3: CAISHGQPTQYF
V: TRBV15; size: -; J: TRBJ2-7; D: -; DNA: TGTGCCACCAGCAGAGAATTACTAAACTACGAGCAGTACTTC; CDR3: CATSRELLNYEQYF
V: TRBV11-3; size: -; J: TRBJ2-5; D: -; DNA: TGTGCCAGCAGCTTGGGAGGCTTCGGGACGCAGCAAGAGACCCAGTACTTC; CDR3: CASSLGGFGTQQETQYF
V: TRBV15; size: -; J: TRBJ1-2; D: TRBD1; DNA: TGTGCCACCAGTACCACCCCGGGACAGCATGGCTACACCTTC; CDR3: CATSTTPGQHGYTF
V: TRBV5-1; size: -; J: TRBJ2-1; D: -; DNA: TGCGCCAGCAGCCTATCTACTAGATTCTCCTACAATGAGCAGTTCTTC; CDR3: CASSLSTRFSYNEQFF
V: TRBV11-2; size: -; J: TRBJ1-6; D: -; DNA: TGTGCCAGCAGCTTGGCCCGAGGGCCTGGGAATTCACCCCTCCACTTT; CDR3: CASSLARGPGNSPLHF
V: TRBV10-3; size: -; J: TRBJ2-3; D: TRBD1; DNA: TGTGCCATCAGTCCCACCTCAGACAGGGCCGTCGCAGATACGCAGTATTTT; CDR3: CAISPTSDRAVADTQYF
V: TRBV11-2; size: -; J: TRBJ2-7; D: -; DNA: TGTGCCAGCAGCTTACCCGGACAGTCCTACGAGCAGTACTTC; CDR3: CASSLPGQSYEQYF
V: TRBV28; size: -; J: TRBJ2-7; D: TRBD1; DNA: TGTGCCAGCAGTCTCCTCCCGGGACAGGGGGCGAACGAGCAGTACTTC; CDR3: CASSLLPGQGANEQYF
V: TRBV10-3; size: -; J: TRBJ1-2; D: TRBD1; DNA: TGTGCCATCAGACCCTCAGGGACAGGGCATGGCTACACCTTC; CDR3: CAIRPSGTGHGYTF
V: TRBV28; size: -; J: TRBJ2-3; D: -; DNA: TGTGCCAGCAGCCTAGGCGGGGCAGATACGCAGTATTTT; CDR3: CASSLGGADTQYF
V: TRBV4-2; size: -; J: TRBJ1-4; D: -; DNA: TGTGCCAGCAGCCAAGGGGAGCCCACTAATGAAAAACTGTTTTTT; CDR3: CASSQGEPTNEKLFF
V: TRBV6-1; size: -; J: TRBJ2-5; D: -; DNA: TGTGCCAGCAGGCGCGGACAAGAGACCCAGTACTTC; CDR3: CASRRGQETQYF
V: TRBV5-1; size: -; J: TRBJ2-5; D: -; DNA: TGCGCCAGCAGCTTGGCAGGGTTGGGGACCCAGTACTTC; CDR3: CASSLAGLGTQYF
V: TRBV7-9; size: few; J: TRBJ2-7; D: -; DNA: TGTGCCAGCAGCCTGAGTAGTCCCTACGAGCAGTACTTC; CDR3: CASSLSSPYEQYF
V: TRBV9; size: -; J: TRBJ2-7; D: TRBD1; DNA: TGTGCCAGCAGCCCTCAAGTGTCGGGACAGGGAGGCGAGCAGTACTTC; CDR3: CASSPQVSGQGGEQYF
V: TRBV6-5; size: -; J: TRBJ2-5; D: -; DNA: TGTGCCAGCAGTTACGGTCTCCGGGGGGAGACCCAGTACTTC; CDR3: CASSYGLRGETQYF
V: TRBV4-1; size: few; J: TRBJ1-4; D: -; DNA: TGCGCCAGCAAAGCCAGGGTAACTAATGAAAAACTGTTTTTT; CDR3: CASKARVTNEKLFF
V: TRBV27; size: few; J: TRBJ2-7; D: -; DNA: TGTGCCAGCAGTTTAGCAGGTGGGAGAGGGTACGAGCAGTACTTC; CDR3: CASSLAGGRGYEQYF
V: TRBV28; size: -; J: TRBJ2-1; D: -; DNA: TGTGCCAGCAGTCTACGGTATGAGCAGTTCTTC; CDR3: CASSLRYEQFF
V: TRBV7-9; size: -; J: TRBJ1-6; D: -; DNA: TGTGCCAGCAGCCAAGGGGAGGGGAGTTCACCCCTCCACTTT; CDR3: CASSQGEGSSPLHF
V: TRBV30; size: once; J: TRBJ1-2; D: -; DNA: TGTGCCTGGAGGACTGCCTTCTATGGCTACACCTTC; CDR3: CAWRTAFYGYTF
V: TRBV13; size: few; J: TRBJ1-2; D: TRBD1; DNA: TGTGCCAGCAGCCCAGGACAGGGGAACTATGGCTACACCTTC; CDR3: CASSPGQGNYGYTF
V: TRBV6-1; size: once; J: TRBJ2-1; D: -; DNA: TGTGCCAGCAGTGCGAGACAGGGAGGCGATGAGCAGTTCTTC; CDR3: CASSARQGGDEQFF
V: TRBV19; size: -; J: TRBJ2-6; D: TRBD1; DNA: TGTGCCAGCACAGGGAGGACAGGGGGCGGAACTGGGGCCAACGTCCTGACTTTC; CDR3: CASTGRTGGGTGANVLTF
V: TRBV15; size: -; J: TRBJ1-2; D: TRBD1; DNA: TGTGCCACCAGCAAGATACGCCAGGACAGGATTAACTATGGCTACACCTTC; CDR3: CATSKIRQDRINYGYTF
V: TRBV7-7; size: -; J: TRBJ2-1; D: TRBD2; DNA: TGTGCCAGCAGCCCGGCCGGGACTAGCCCCAGGGGCTCCTACAATGAGCAGTTCTTC; CDR3: CASSPAGTSPRGSYNEQFF
V: TRBV7-2; size: -; J: TRBJ2-7; D: -; DNA: TGTGCCAGCAGCTTAGTGGGGGGAGGCGAGCAGTACTTC; CDR3: CASSLVGGGEQYF
V: TRBV19; size: -; J: TRBJ2-2; D: -; DNA: TGTGCCAGTAGTATGCCGGGTTTGAGCACCGGGGAGCTGTTTTTT; CDR3: CASSMPGLSTGELFF
V: TRBV4-3; size: -; J: TRBJ2-3; D: -; DNA: TGCGCCAGCAGCCAAGAACCGAGCGTCAGCACAGATACGCAGTATTTT; CDR3: CASSQEPSVSTDTQYF
V: TRBV27; size: -; J: TRBJ1-2; D: -; DNA: TGTGCCAGCAGTTTCAGGCGGGGGATCACTAACTATGGCTACACCTTC; CDR3: CASSFRRGITNYGYTF
V: TRBV5-6; size: once; J: TRBJ1-1; D: -; DNA: TGTGCCAGCAGCTTGCCAGGGTTACCTGAAGCTTTCTTT; CDR3: CASSLPGLPEAFF
V: TRBV10-1; size: -; J: TRBJ1-4; D: TRBD1; DNA: TGCGCCAGCAGTGGGGGACAGCCTAATGAAAAACTGTTTTTT; CDR3: CASSGGQPNEKLFF